A single sample is the source of the 3 T cell receptor beta chains below, sequenced in a study of T-cell memory formation after mild COVID-19 (TCRdb year 2021). The library was produced with 5' RACE. TCRdb records Illumina NovaSeq 6000 as the sequencer. TCRdb's own reprocessing of the public reads used fastp at Q25 and MiXCR and kept productive beta chains. One record per CDR3 amino acid sequence lists the most common genes and DNA. The sample table holds approximately 560,000 distinct CDR3 sequences, of which around 15% were seen once. 8.1% of the sample is held by the ten biggest clonotypes. Sequencing used PBMCs or a T cell subset sorted from them (not recorded which). These TCRs come from an adult woman who had mild COVID-19 (a few samples of this study predate the infection). The sample titles of this study are shuffled in the database, so cell type and time point are left out; the donor was told from shared clones.

This clonotype showed up just a few times. CDR3 amino acids: CATSDKTSGAYNEQFF. CDR3 in DNA: TGTGCCACCAGTGACAAGACTAGCGGGGCCTACAATGAGCAGTTCTTC. The J gene is TRBJ2-1, the V gene TRBV24-1; 11 bases match TRBD2. Germline CDR1 reads KGHDR; CDR2 reads SFDVKD. V shed 4 bases and J 2 bases; nucleotides not matched to a gene: 3. The CDR3 runs to 16 residues.

This clonotype appeared many times. The chain combines TRBV5-1 with TRBJ2-6; 9 bases agree with TRBD2. The germline CDR1 and CDR2 sequences are SGHRS and YFSETQ. The CDR3 is 18 residues long. Germline trimming cut 6 bases from V and 3 bases from J; bases unmatched to any gene: 13. CDR3 sequence: CASKVLAGGPRGANVLTF. CDR3 coding DNA: TGCGCCAGCAAAGTATTGGCGGGGGGGCCCCGTGGGGCCAACGTCCTGACTTTC.

This clonotype was picked up a small number of times. This sequence joins TRBV12-3 or TRBV12-4 and TRBJ2-3; D not resolved. V lost 1 base to trimming and J lost 4 bases, with 6 bases between them. The CDR3 spans 13 residues. This chain's CDR3 is CASSLVYPDTQYF. The DNA for the CDR3 is TGTGCCAGCAGTTTAGTCTACCCAGATACGCAGTATTTT.